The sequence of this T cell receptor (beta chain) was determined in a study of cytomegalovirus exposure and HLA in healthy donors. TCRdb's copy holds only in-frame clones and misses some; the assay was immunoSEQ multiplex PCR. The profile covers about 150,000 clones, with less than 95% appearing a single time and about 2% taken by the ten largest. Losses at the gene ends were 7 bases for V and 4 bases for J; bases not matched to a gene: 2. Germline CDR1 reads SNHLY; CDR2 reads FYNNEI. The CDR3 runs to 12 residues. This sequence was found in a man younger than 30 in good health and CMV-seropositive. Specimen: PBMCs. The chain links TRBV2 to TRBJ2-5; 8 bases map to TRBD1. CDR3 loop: CASNTGGETQYF. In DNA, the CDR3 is TGTGCCAGCAATACAGGGGGAGAGACCCAGTACTTC. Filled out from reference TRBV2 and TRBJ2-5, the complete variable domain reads EPEVTQTPSHQVTQMGQEVILRCVPISNHLYFYWYRQILGQKVEFLVSFYNNEISEKSEIFDDQFSVERPDGSNFTLKIRSTKLEDSAMYFCASNTGGETQYFGPGTRLLVL.